Below are 9 T cell receptor beta chains sequenced from a single sample in a study of CD8+CD57+ T cells in acquired aplastic anemia. Genomic DNA provided the template from which TCR beta VDJ and CDR3 profiles were obtained. Using its own MiXCR run on the reads, TCRdb lists one record per CDR3 protein. Of 180,000 or so distinct CDR3 sequences detected, 40% to 50% appear once; the ten largest clones hold around 2.7%. The sample taken for sequencing was sorted CD4+, CD8+, or CD8+CD57+ T cells (not recorded which) from PBMCs. The receptors were sampled from a human donor in good health.

The chain employs TRBV29-1 and TRBJ2-5; D gene unclear. CDR3 length equals 13 residues. CDR1 SQVTM and CDR2 ANQGSEA come from the germline V gene. With 1 base removed from V and 4 bases from J, the gap between germline ends came to 10 bases. This chain's CDR3 is CSVEGLSRETQYF. DNA of the CDR3: TGCAGCGTTGAAGGGCTCAGTCGAGAGACCCAGTACTTC. Drawing the rest from reference TRBV29-1 and TRBJ2-5, the complete variable domain is SAVISQKPSRDICQRGTSLTIQCQVDSQVTMMFWYRQQPGQSLTLIATANQGSEATYESGFVIDKFPISRPNLTFSTLTVSNMSPEDSSIYLCSVEGLSRETQYFGPGTRLLVL.

The chain is built from TRBV15 and TRBJ1-2; D is perhaps TRBD1 (5 bases). This CDR3 region has 14 residues. Looked up from germline, CDR1 is LNHNV and CDR2 is YYDKDF (reference sequence). Trimming pared 0 bases from V and 2 bases from J, leaving 7 bases between. As DNA, the CDR3 is TGTGCCACCAGCAGAGATCGGGGGAACTATGGCTACACCTTC. Its translation: CATSRDRGNYGYTF.

The chain recombines TRBV19 with TRBJ2-7; 7 nucleotides agree with TRBD1. The germline V gene has CDR1 LNHDA and CDR2 SQIVND (reference sequence). With 5 bases clipped from V and 7 bases from J, the junction kept 5 bases outside the gene matches. The CDR3 covers 12 residues. The CDR3 DNA reads as TGTGCCAGTAGTCGACAGGGCCAAGAGCAGTACTTC. Translation gives CASSRQGQEQYF.

V and J are TRBV27 and TRBJ2-2; D is unresolved. The CDR3 totals 13 residues. The germline V gene has CDR1 MNHEY and CDR2 SMNVEV (reference sequence). V was clipped by 3 bases and J by 5 bases, with 7 bases between them. CDR3 in amino acids: CASSLKTTGELFF. The CDR3 region has the DNA TGTGCCAGCAGTTTGAAGACAACCGGGGAGCTGTTTTTT.

This rearrangement joins TRBV28 to TRBJ2-2, with 8 bases matching TRBD1. The J segment lost 6 bases and the V segment lost 3 bases, leaving 9 bases of the junction unmatched. Germline assignment: CDR1 MDHEN and CDR2 SYDVKM. This CDR3 contains 16 residues. The CDR3 DNA is TGTGCCAGCAGTTTGCGACAGGGGAGTATCGCCGGGGAGCTGTTTTTT. Translation: CASSLRQGSIAGELFF.

Of note for this clonotype: The junction departs from the called germline gene at one end, perhaps through a read error. The genes are TRBV10-3 and TRBJ1-3; D possibly corresponds to TRBD1 (6 bases). Per germline, CDR1 ENHRY and CDR2 SYGVKD. The CDR3 sequence is 17 residues long. CDR3 coding DNA: TGTGCCAGCAGTCCCTGGGGGGGCAACCTCGGTGGAAACACCATATATTTT. It specifies CASSPWGGNLGGNTIYF.

The chain carries TRBV5-4 and TRBJ1-4, with 7 bases matching TRBD1. The CDR3 runs to 15 residues. The V gene end was trimmed by 1 base and the J gene end by 8 bases; junction bases not matched to a gene: 8. Germline assignment: CDR1 SGHNT and CDR2 YYREEE (reference sequence). Here the CDR3 reads CASSLSTGKGEKLFF. The CDR3 nucleotides read TGTGCCAGCAGCTTGTCGACAGGGAAAGGAGAAAAACTGTTTTTT.

This clonotype was found a few times. This chain uses TRBV7-2 with TRBJ2-7, with D unclear. The V and J ends lost 4 bases and 5 bases respectively, with 9 bases between them. CDR3 length: 12 amino acids. Germline CDR1 SGHTA, CDR2 FQGNSA. CDR3 DNA sequence: TGTGCCAGCAGCTCCCTTGGCCACGAGCAGTACTTC. Translated: CASSSLGHEQYF.

The J gene is TRBJ1-4, the V gene TRBV20-1, with 8 bases lining up with TRBD1. Germline lookup yields CDR1 DFQATT and CDR2 SNEGSKA (reference sequence). The CDR3 extends over 15 amino acids. After removal of 0 bases from V and 7 bases from J, the junction contained 7 bases not matched to a gene. DNA for the CDR3: TGCAGTGCTAGAGATCCTACAGGGGGGGGTGAAAAACTGTTTTTT. It specifies CSARDPTGGGEKLFF.